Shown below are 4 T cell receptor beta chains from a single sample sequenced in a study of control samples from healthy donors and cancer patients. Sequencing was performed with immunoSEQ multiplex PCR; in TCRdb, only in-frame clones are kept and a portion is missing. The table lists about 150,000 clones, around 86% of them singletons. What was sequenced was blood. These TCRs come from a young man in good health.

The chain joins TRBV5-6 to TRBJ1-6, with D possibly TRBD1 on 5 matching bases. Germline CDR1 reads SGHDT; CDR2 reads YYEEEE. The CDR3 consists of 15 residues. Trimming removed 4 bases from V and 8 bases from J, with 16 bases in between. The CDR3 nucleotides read TGTGCCAGCAGCGGGGGGACTCAGAAGTATTCACCCCTCCACTTT. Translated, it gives CASSGGTQKYSPLHF.

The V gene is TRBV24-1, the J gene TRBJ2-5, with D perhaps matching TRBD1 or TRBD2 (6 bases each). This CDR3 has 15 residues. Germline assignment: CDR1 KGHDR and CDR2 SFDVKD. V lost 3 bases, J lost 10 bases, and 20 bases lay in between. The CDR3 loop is CATSDPEGGRGGQYF. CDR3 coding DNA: TGTGCCACCAGTGATCCGGAGGGGGGTCGCGGCGGCCAGTACTTC.

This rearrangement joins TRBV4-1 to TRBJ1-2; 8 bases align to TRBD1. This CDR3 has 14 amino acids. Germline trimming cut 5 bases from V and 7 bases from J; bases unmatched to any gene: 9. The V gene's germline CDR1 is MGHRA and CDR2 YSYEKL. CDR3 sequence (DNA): TGCGCCAGCAGCAACGACAGGGGACGGTTTGGCTACACCTTC. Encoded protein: CASSNDRGRFGYTF.

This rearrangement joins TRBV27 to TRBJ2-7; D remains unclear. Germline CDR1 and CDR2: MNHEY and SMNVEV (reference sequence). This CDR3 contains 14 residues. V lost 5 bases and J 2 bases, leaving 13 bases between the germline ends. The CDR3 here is CASSPHLGAYEQYF. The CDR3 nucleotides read TGTGCCAGCAGTCCCCACCTTGGGGCCTACGAGCAGTACTTC.